The clone carrying this TCR beta chain was observed a few times. The antigen remains unidentified. This CDR3 has 20 residues. J gave up 5 bases and V 3 bases, and 15 bases lay outside the gene matches. This record comes from a study of identical twins. Study results and caveats: While abundant cord blood beta clonotypes carried fewer insertions, memory repertoires showed no such pattern. Out-of-frame alpha sequences common to twins exhibited an excess of low generation probability.

TCRdb passed the 5' RACE reads through MiXCR, listing each CDR3 protein once. The table has 200,000 or so distinct CDR3 sequences, around 6.9% seen once. These data are also associated with another study on yellow fever vaccine responses in identical twins. That study adds: Reports say the vaccine T cell response in twins looked partly convergent and partly personalized.

Sequencing input: memory (CD45RO+) T cells sorted from blood. The chain links TRBV12-3 or TRBV12-4 to TRBJ2-1, with 14 bases lining up with TRBD2. The clonotype originates from a woman aged 18-35 years in good health. The CDR3 reads CASSFGLAGGAEGKHNEQFF. The CDR3 bases are TGTGCCAGCAGTTTCGGACTAGCGGGGGGTGCGGAGGGAAAACACAATGAGCAGTTCTTC.